Listed below are T cell receptor beta chains from one sample, sequenced in a study of post-analysis software for immune sequencing data. Via MiXCR, TCRdb re-called the PCR reads, giving one row per CDR3 protein. Of approximately 730,000 distinct CDR3 sequences detected, just under 30% appear once; the ten largest clones hold roughly 0.54%. Sequencing was done on a sample of blood. These receptors came from a girl aged 5 to 17 with multiple sclerosis. The CDR3 runs from the conserved cysteine through the conserved F or W. Each record gives: J gene, clone size, V gene, D gene, CDR3 DNA, CDR3 protein. A D gene is named only where the DNA matches it firmly. Clone size appears in some rows only: once, few, many, or a class for an expanded clone.

>TRBJ2-1|.|TRBV15|TRBD1
TGTGCCACCGGCAGCCTTTACAGGGGCGAGCAGTTCTTC
CATGSLYRGEQFF
>TRBJ2-7|.|TRBV14|TRBD1
TGTGCCAGCAGCCAAGATAAGGGGGCGCGTTTCGAGCAGTACTTC
CASSQDKGARFEQYF
>TRBJ1-1|.|TRBV5-1|.
TGCGCCAGCAGCCCGCGGCCAGAGAACACTGAAGCTTTCTTT
CASSPRPENTEAFF
>TRBJ2-5|.|TRBV29-1|TRBD2
TGCAGCGTCGGGTCTGGCGGGAGTGGTGAGACCCAGTACTTC
CSVGSGGSGETQYF
>TRBJ2-7|.|TRBV9|TRBD2
TGTGCCAGCAGCGCTGGGAGCGGGAGCGGGTACGAGCAGTACTTC
CASSAGSGSGYEQYF
>TRBJ2-1|.|TRBV12-5|.
TGTGCTGGTGGTTTGGAGCCCCTGCCAGGGCAGGATGAGCAGTTCTTC
CAGGLEPLPGQDEQFF
>TRBJ1-2|many|TRBV29-1|.
TGCAGCGTTGAGTCCGGGGCCTATGGCTACACCTTC
CSVESGAYGYTF
>TRBJ2-7|few|TRBV7-9|.
TGTGCCAGCAGCGATTTAGTCACTGGATCCTACGAGCAGTACTTC
CASSDLVTGSYEQYF
>TRBJ2-5|.|TRBV4-3|TRBD2
TGCGCCAGCAGCCAAGACGCGGGAGGTAGGGGAGAGACCCAGTACTTC
CASSQDAGGRGETQYF
>TRBJ2-5|few|TRBV20-1|.
TGCAGTGCTAGAGATGGCTATGAAGAGACCCAGTACTTC
CSARDGYEETQYF
>TRBJ2-3|.|TRBV11-2|.
TGTGCCAGCAGCTTACTGGGGTCGGCATCAATTGATACGCAGTATTTT
CASSLLGSASIDTQYF
>TRBJ2-7|many|TRBV29-1|.
TGCAGCGTTGAAGGAGACCGGGGTCGGGGCGGGCTCGAGCAGTACTTC
CSVEGDRGRGGLEQYF
>TRBJ2-1|.|TRBV29-1|.
TGCAGCACGTACAGGGGAGGCGAGCAGTTCTTC
CSTYRGGEQFF
>TRBJ2-3|few|TRBV11-2|.
TGTGCCAGCAGCTTAGCGACGGGGCTCTTAGATACGCAGTATTTT
CASSLATGLLDTQYF
>TRBJ2-3|few|TRBV5-1|.
TGCGCCAGCAGCTTGGATCGAGACGTAGATACGCAGTATTTT
CASSLDRDVDTQYF
>TRBJ2-4|few|TRBV20-1|.
TGCAGTGCTCGATCCGTAGGGGAAGCCAAAAACATTCAGTACTTC
CSARSVGEAKNIQYF
>TRBJ2-2|.|TRBV20-1|.
TGCAGTGCTCCGGGGACCATCACCGGGGAGCTGTTTTTT
CSAPGTITGELFF
>TRBJ2-6|few|TRBV7-8|.
TGTGCCAGCAGCTCCAGGACGGGCACTGCGGGGGCCAACGTCCTGACTTTC
CASSSRTGTAGANVLTF
>TRBJ2-3|few|TRBV20-1|.
TGCAGTGCTTACAGGGGACTAAGGCCCACAGATACGCAGTATTTT
CSAYRGLRPTDTQYF
>TRBJ1-5|.|TRBV21-1|.
TGTGCCAGCAGCACCCTGAGGGGAACTCAGCCCCAGCATTTT
CASSTLRGTQPQHF